The 18 T cell receptor beta chains presented below share a single source sample, sequenced in a study of vaccination effects on CD4 cells after COVID-19. Antigen-specific CD4+ T cells were expanded (with viral peptide pools) by the ViraFEST assay ahead of sequencing. With roughly 10 days of culture completed, CD4+ T cells were isolated. Two-dose vaccination with either BNT162b2 or mRNA-1273 was given to the participants. Sequenced by immunoSEQ multiplex PCR; TCRdb stores in-frame clones only, minus some. The profile covers tens of thousands of clones, with roughly 78% appearing a single time and 2% taken by the ten largest. Their target antigens are unknown. The sample here was CD4+ T cells from PBMCs cultured with HCoV-OC43 spike peptides, taken after COVID-19 vaccination. Subset in this sample: HCoV-OC43 spike overlapping peptide pool stimulation. The receptor source for this set is a human donor who received a COVID-19 vaccine.

V gene TRBV6-4 combines with J gene TRBJ2-1, with TRBD1 matching 9 bases. Germline V gene data show CDR1 as MRHNA and CDR2 as SNTAGT. The CDR3 runs to 15 residues. The J segment lost 6 bases and the V segment lost 6 bases, leaving 9 bases of the junction unmatched. In nucleotides, the CDR3 is TGTGCCAGCAGCCCCCGGGACAGGGCGTCCAATGAGCAGTTCTTC. It codes for CASSPRDRASNEQFF.

This clone occurred a few times. The chain uses TRBV5-6 and TRBJ1-2; 10 positions agree with TRBD1. CDR1 is SGHDT, CDR2 YYEEEE, per germline. The CDR3 has 14 amino acids. The trim removed 4 bases at V and 5 bases at J, leaving 5 bases unmatched. The CDR3 reads CASSPGQGRYGYTF. The CDR3 DNA is TGTGCCAGCAGCCCGGGACAGGGGAGGTATGGCTACACCTTC.

The V gene is TRBV20-1, the J gene TRBJ1-6, with D uncertain. Trimming pared 8 bases from V and 8 bases from J, leaving 4 bases between. The CDR3 loop spans 9 amino acids. From germline, CDR1 is DFQATT and CDR2 SNEGSKA (reference sequence). The CDR3 region has the DNA TGCAGTACGGATTCACCCCTCCACTTT. Translating it yields CSTDSPLHF.

V gene TRBV10-3 combines with J gene TRBJ1-4; unclear D gene. V dropped 2 bases and J dropped 5 bases, with 6 bases sitting between them. CDR3 size: 13 residues. CDR1 and CDR2 (germline): ENHRY, SYGVKD. The CDR3 bases are TGTGCCATCAGTGAGGCAGGAAATGAAAAACTGTTTTTT. It specifies CAISEAGNEKLFF.

The chain has TRBV11-2 and TRBJ1-1; D call uncertain. Trimming stripped 2 bases from V and 0 bases from J, with 7 bases between. This CDR3 has 14 residues. The germline V gene has CDR1 SGHAT and CDR2 FQNNGV. As DNA, the CDR3 is TGTGCCAGCAGCTTAAGTGCGATGAACACTGAAGCTTTCTTT. This encodes CASSLSAMNTEAFF.

This chain connects TRBV5-1 to TRBJ2-5, with D unclear. The length of the CDR3 is 15 residues. The germline V gene encodes CDR1 SGHRS and CDR2 YFSETQ. V was trimmed by 0 bases and J by 5 bases, leaving 14 bases between them. The CDR3 region is CASSLVGSPEETQYF. The CDR3, as DNA: TGCGCCAGCAGCTTGGTTGGATCACCAGAGGAGACCCAGTACTTC.

The chain recombines TRBV6-5 with TRBJ1-5, with D hard to call. CDR3 size: 14 residues. V gave up 7 bases and J gave up 5 bases, with 15 bases separating them. The germline CDR1 and CDR2 sequences are MNHEY and SVGAGI. In DNA form, the CDR3 reads TGTGCCAGCATAAGAGGACTGAACGATCAGCCCCAGCATTTT. It yields the protein CASIRGLNDQPQHF.

The chain uses TRBV14 and TRBJ1-3; D not resolved. The germline V and J ends were trimmed by 0 bases and 0 bases, with 9 bases remaining between them. The CDR3 covers 16 residues. The germline gives CDR1 SGHDN, CDR2 FVKESK. CDR3 residues: CASSQERVYSGNTIYF. In DNA form, the CDR3 reads TGTGCCAGCAGCCAAGAAAGGGTCTACTCTGGAAACACCATATATTTT.

By frequency in the sample, this clone is medium-sized (0.01 to 0.1%). This chain uses TRBV11-2 with TRBJ2-7; D possibly matches TRBD1 or TRBD2 (5 bases each). Germline V gene lookup returns CDR1 SGHAT and CDR2 FQNNGV. This CDR3 has 14 residues. V was cut by 8 bases and J by 0 bases, with 14 bases left in between. The CDR3 DNA reads TGTGCCAGCGGGAAGGGACCAAACTCCTACGAGCAGTACGTC. Amino acid sequence: CASGKGPNSYEQYV.

Here the CDR3 reads CASSIDLLSNEQFF. The CDR3 DNA reads TGTGCCAGTAGTATAGATCTCCTATCCAATGAGCAGTTCTTC. V and J are TRBV19 and TRBJ2-1; no firm D call. CDR1 LNHDA and CDR2 SQIVND come from the germline V gene (reference sequence). The CDR3 loop spans 14 amino acids. V gave up 0 bases and J gave up 6 bases, with 9 bases separating them.

This rearrangement joins TRBV6-2 or TRBV6-3 to TRBJ2-7; TRBD2 might be the D (6 bases). Trimming stripped 6 bases from V and 3 bases from J, with 12 bases between. The CDR3 length is 13 residues. The germline gives CDR1 MNHEY, CDR2 SVGEGT. In nucleotides, the CDR3 is TGTGCCAGCAGCCGCGGGGCAGTCTACGAGCAGTACGTC. Its translation: CASSRGAVYEQYV.

The chain recombines TRBV10-3 with TRBJ2-5; D remains ambiguous. This CDR3 comprises 17 residues. Germline-derived CDR1 and CDR2 are ENHRY and SYGVKD. Trimming took off 6 bases at V and 4 bases at J, with 24 bases between the two ends. Here the CDR3 reads CAISDTVGTRRVETQYF. CDR3 in DNA: TGTGCCATCAGCGATACGGTAGGAACCCGAAGGGTAGAGACCCAGTACTTC.

The chain employs TRBV6-5 and TRBJ1-3; no definite D call. The V gene lost 5 bases and the J gene lost 0 bases, with 11 bases spanning the gap. The CDR3 length is 15 residues. CDR1 is MNHEY and CDR2 is SVGAGI in the germline V gene. The CDR3 nucleotides are TGTGCCAGCAGTCGCGGCACGGCCTCTGGAAACACCATATATTTT. Protein product: CASSRGTASGNTIYF.

Only one count was recorded for this clone. The chain has TRBV11-2 and TRBJ2-7, with D tentatively TRBD1 (6 bases). The CDR3 extends over 14 amino acids. Germline CDR1 and CDR2: SGHAT and FQNNGV. V lost 5 bases, J lost 3 bases, and 14 bases lay in between. The CDR3 DNA reads TGTGCCAGCAGCGCGGACAGCCTCTTCTACGAGCAGTACGTC. Protein product: CASSADSLFYEQYV.

This clone was observed a single time. The chain recombines TRBV11-3 with TRBJ2-4; perhaps TRBD1 as D (6 bases). Trimming took off 3 bases at V and 8 bases at J, with 11 bases between the two ends. The germline gives CDR1 SGHNT, CDR2 YENEEA. The CDR3 contains 13 residues. CDR3 nucleotide sequence: TGTGCCAGCAGCTTGAACAGGGCGGACATTCAGTACTTC. Amino acids: CASSLNRADIQYF.

This chain joins TRBV3-1 (or the pseudogene TRBV3-2) and TRBJ2-4; 12 bases are shared with TRBD2. The germline V gene encodes CDR1 LGHDT and CDR2 YNNKEL (reference sequence). The CDR3 sequence is 18 residues long. V dropped 5 bases and J dropped 3; count of bases not matched to a gene: 11. CDR3 loop: CASSALAGGQVDKNIQYF. CDR3 DNA sequence: TGTGCCAGCAGCGCGCTAGCGGGGGGGCAAGTGGACAAAAACATTCAGTACTTC.

This clone has only one observation. The chain joins TRBV6-1 to TRBJ1-5; 7 nucleotides agree with TRBD1. The CDR3 has 15 residues. Trimming at V came to 1 base and at J to 6 bases, leaving 6 bases not matched to a gene. CDR1 MNHNS and CDR2 SASEGT come from the germline V gene. CDR3 loop: CASSEDRGSRQPQHF. The DNA for the CDR3 is TGTGCCAGCAGTGAAGACAGGGGATCGCGTCAGCCCCAGCATTTT.

Comments on this clone: The sample carries other DNA sequences with the same CDR3. The chain combines TRBV6-2 or TRBV6-3 with TRBJ2-6; maybe TRBD2 (6 bases). Trimming took off 3 bases at V and 1 base at J, with 7 bases between the two ends. The CDR3 runs to 15 residues. Germline V CDR1 and CDR2: MNHEY, SVGEGT. The chain's CDR3 is CASSYGGSGANVLTF. CDR3 DNA sequence: TGTGCCAGCAGTTATGGGGGGTCTGGGGCCAACGTCCTGACTTTC.